The 8 T cell receptor beta chains given below trace back to one sample, sequenced in a study of T cells in Graves' hyperthyroidism and ophthalmopathy. Amplification targeted TCR beta CDR3 regions from RNA transcripts. Using the HTBI primer set, a first-round RT-PCR was run on the TCR CDR3. TCRdb called the multiplex PCR reads again in MiXCR, with one record for every CDR3 protein. The sample yields a few hundred thousand distinct CDR3 sequences, around 21% seen once. Material: blood. Every receptor here comes from a man aged 18 to 30 with Graves' hyperthyroidism.

This clonotype was seen many times. This chain uses TRBV20-1 with TRBJ2-7, with 7 bases matching TRBD1. V lost 8 bases to trimming and J lost 2 bases; unmatched junction nucleotides: 9. CDR1 is DFQATT and CDR2 is SNEGSKA in the germline V gene (reference sequence). The CDR3 extends over 13 amino acids. The DNA for the CDR3 is TGCAGTATCCGGGAACAGGGGACCTACGAGCAGTACTTC. It is translated as CSIREQGTYEQYF.

The chain combines TRBV6-1 with TRBJ1-5; D call uncertain. Germline V gene data show CDR1 as MNHNS and CDR2 as SASEGT. This CDR3 has 14 amino acids. With 2 bases removed from V and 6 bases from J, the gap between germline ends came to 11 bases. The CDR3 loop is CASSEQGQVQPQHF. CDR3 DNA: TGTGCCAGCAGTGAACAAGGGCAGGTTCAGCCCCAGCATTTT.

The table lists this clonotype with a count of one. This CDR3 reads CASFSGTSQETQYF. DNA of the CDR3: TGTGCCAGCTTTTCCGGGACTAGCCAAGAGACCCAGTACTTC. The gene calls are TRBV6-1 and TRBJ2-5; TRBD2 aligns across 8 bases. This CDR3 is built from 14 residues. Germline assignment: CDR1 MNHNS and CDR2 SASEGT. Trimming took 8 bases from V and 1 from J; bases not matched to a gene: 6.

This clonotype was seen a few times. The chain combines TRBV4-1 with TRBJ2-7; D might be TRBD1 or TRBD2, each matching 5 bases. This CDR3 has 19 amino acids. Trimming stripped 0 bases from V and 1 base from J, with 22 bases between. CDR1 and CDR2 from the germline V gene are MGHRA and YSYEKL. The CDR3 loop is CASSQDPTGQSGGSYEQYF. CDR3 nucleotides: TGCGCCAGCAGCCAAGATCCCACAGGTCAAAGTGGGGGTTCCTACGAGCAGTACTTC.

This clonotype came up many times. The rearrangement links TRBV6-1 to TRBJ1-2; 8 nucleotides match TRBD1. The length of the CDR3 is 13 residues. Losses at the gene ends were 6 bases for V and 10 bases for J; bases not matched to a gene: 10. From germline, CDR1 is MNHNS and CDR2 SASEGT. The CDR3 sequence is CASSPGQGRDYTF. For the CDR3, the DNA is TGTGCCAGCAGCCCTGGACAGGGCAGAGACTACACCTTC.

This clonotype was counted at least ten times. The chain employs TRBV7-2 and TRBJ2-5, with 7 positions matching TRBD1. This CDR3 is 14 amino acids long. The germline V gene has CDR1 SGHTA and CDR2 FQGNSA. V lost 5 bases to trimming and J lost 5 bases; unmatched junction nucleotides: 8. CDR3 sequence reads: CASSADRVGETQYF. CDR3 nucleotides: TGTGCCAGCAGCGCCGACAGGGTGGGTGAGACCCAGTACTTC.

The V gene is TRBV12-5, the J gene TRBJ1-3, with 7 bases fitting TRBD1. The CDR3 is 15 residues long. V dropped 1 base and J dropped 7; count of bases not matched to a gene: 7. Germline V gives CDR1 LGHNT, CDR2 FRNRAP. CDR3 sequence: CASGLGRQGGNTIYF. In DNA form, the CDR3 reads TGTGCTAGTGGTTTGGGAAGACAGGGTGGCAACACCATATATTTT.

At least ten counts were recorded for this clonotype. The V gene is TRBV18, the J gene TRBJ1-1, with no clear D. V was cut by 3 bases and J by 8 bases, with 7 bases left in between. Per germline, CDR1 KGHSH and CDR2 LQKENI. The CDR3 spans 11 residues. As DNA, the CDR3 is TGTGCCAGCTCACCGCAAGTGGAAGCTTTCTTT. Translated: CASSPQVEAFF.